The 26 T cell receptor beta chains below all came from one sample that was sequenced in a study of shared clonotypes between healthy human individuals. The assay was immunoSEQ multiplex PCR, and TCRdb's table has in-frame clones only and misses some. The sample contains some 1,600,000 clones, nearly 99% of which appear only once. Source material: naive CD4+ T cells sorted from blood. The subset here: CD45RA+ positively selected. The source of these receptors is a man aged 25-45 years in good health.

Of note for this clone: Other DNA sequences in the same sample also yield this CDR3. This chain uses TRBV10-3 with TRBJ2-7, with 10 bases that match TRBD1. CDR1 ENHRY and CDR2 SYGVKD come from the germline V gene. The CDR3 length is 14 residues. J gave up 2 bases and V 6 bases, and 4 bases lay outside the gene matches. Here the CDR3 DNA reads TGTGCCATCAGCGGACAGGGGGGCCCCTACGAGCAGTACTTC. It encodes CAISGQGGPYEQYF.

The chain carries TRBV18 and TRBJ1-1, with D tentatively TRBD1 (6 bases). Germline V lookup: CDR1 KGHSH, CDR2 LQKENI. The CDR3 length is 16 residues. V was pared by 4 bases and J by 0 bases, with 15 bases between. CDR3 residues: CASSLKTQGMNTEAFF. Here the CDR3 DNA reads TGTGCCAGCTCACTCAAAACTCAGGGGATGAACACTGAAGCTTTCTTT.

The chain employs TRBV4-1 and TRBJ2-1; D is unresolved. The V gene lost 1 base and the J gene lost 9 bases, with 16 bases spanning the gap. This CDR3 has 15 amino acids. Per germline, CDR1 MGHRA and CDR2 YSYEKL. CDR3 in amino acids: CASSQVVRTATEQFF. As DNA, the CDR3 is TGCGCCAGCAGCCAAGTGGTAAGGACCGCTACTGAGCAGTTCTTC.

The chain recombines TRBV7-9 with TRBJ1-1; 8 bases agree with TRBD1. CDR3 length equals 14 residues. The junction had 7 bases not matched to a gene; V was cut back by 4 bases and J by 6 bases. The germline V gene has CDR1 SEHNR and CDR2 FQNEAQ (reference sequence). CDR3 coding DNA: TGTGCCAGCAGCTCCCGGGACAGGCTTTCTGAAGCTTTCTTT. This gives the protein CASSSRDRLSEAFF.

The table lists this clone with a count of one. The V and J genes are TRBV11-3 and TRBJ2-1; a weak D match, TRBD2 (6 bases). Trimming cost V 2 bases and J 0 bases, with 8 bases left between them. Looked up from germline, CDR1 is SGHNT and CDR2 is YENEEA. CDR3 length: 15 residues. The CDR3 protein is CASSLRLVSYNEQFF. The CDR3 DNA sequence: TGTGCCAGCAGCTTACGACTAGTCTCCTACAATGAGCAGTTCTTC.

The J gene is TRBJ2-4, the V gene TRBV7-2, with D hard to call. CDR1 is SGHTA, CDR2 FQGNSA, per germline. The CDR3 loop spans 14 amino acids. V lost 8 bases and J lost 7, with 18 bases in between. In DNA, the CDR3 is TGTGCCAGCCAGGCCCGGGCCTCCTCTAACATTCAGTACTTC. Its protein is CASQARASSNIQYF.

The chain couples TRBV5-1 to TRBJ1-3; D may be TRBD1 (5 bases). The CDR3 is 15 amino acids. The germline V gene encodes CDR1 SGHRS and CDR2 YFSETQ. The ends were cut back, 1 base at V and 4 bases at J, with 12 bases in the middle. CDR3 residues: CASSLIGTEGNTIYF. CDR3 in DNA: TGCGCCAGCAGCTTGATCGGGACTGAAGGAAACACCATATATTTT.

This chain uses TRBV11-2 with TRBJ2-7, with 12 nucleotides matching TRBD1. J gave up 5 bases and V 1 base, and 3 bases lay outside the gene matches. Germline values: CDR1 SGHAT, CDR2 FQNNGV. CDR3 size: 15 residues. The DNA for the CDR3 is TGTGCCAGCAGCTTAGCTCGGGACAGGGGGCACGAGCAGTACTTC. It encodes CASSLARDRGHEQYF. The whole variable domain, remainder taken from reference TRBV11-2 and TRBJ2-7, is EAGVAQSPRYKIIEKRQSVAFWCNPISGHATLYWYQQILGQGPKLLIQFQNNGVVDDSQLPKDRFSAERLKGVDSTLKIQPAKLEDSAVYLCASSLARDRGHEQYFGPGTRLTVT.

V usage is TRBV2 and J usage is TRBJ2-5; 7 bases are shared with TRBD1. The junction had 16 bases not matched to a gene; V was cut back by 8 bases and J by 7 bases. Germline lookup yields CDR1 SNHLY and CDR2 FYNNEI. The CDR3 consists of 15 residues. CDR3 nucleotides: TGTGCCAGCCACCTTGACAGGGCCTTGGCAAGGACCCAGTACTTC. It specifies CASHLDRALARTQYF.

This rearrangement joins TRBV27 to TRBJ2-7, with D perhaps TRBD1 (6 bases). This CDR3 has 13 amino acids. CDR1 and CDR2 from the germline V gene are MNHEY and SMNVEV (reference sequence). Trimming pared 6 bases from V and 3 bases from J, leaving 12 bases between. The CDR3: CASSTGTLYEQYF. The CDR3 bases are TGTGCCAGCAGCACCGGGACACTCTACGAGCAGTACTTC.

This CDR3 reads CASSLRGPAGRRNTIYF. The CDR3 DNA is TGTGCCAGCAGCCTTAGGGGCCCGGCAGGGCGTAGAAACACCATATATTTT. The rearrangement uses TRBV5-6 and TRBJ1-3; TRBD1 is a possible D gene (5 bases). The CDR3 has 17 amino acids. V shed 4 bases and J shed 5 bases, with 22 bases lying between them. Germline-derived CDR1 and CDR2 are SGHDT and YYEEEE.

In this sample, this clone turned up once. This chain connects TRBV6-1 to TRBJ2-3; 13 bases align to TRBD2. The V gene's germline CDR1 is MNHNS and CDR2 SASEGT. The CDR3 covers 15 residues. V shed 5 bases and J 3 bases; nucleotides not matched to a gene: 2. The CDR3 DNA reads as TGTGCCAGCAGTATACTAGCGGGAGGGACAGATACGCAGTATTTT. Encoded protein: CASSILAGGTDTQYF.

This clone was observed a single time. The genes are TRBV4-3 and TRBJ2-7; D is uncertain. The germline V gene has CDR1 LGHNA and CDR2 YSLEER. The CDR3 is 16 residues long. The V end was cut by 0 bases, the J end by 1 base, with 13 bases between. The CDR3 region has the DNA TGCGCCAGCAGCCAAGAGGTAGTAGCCTCATCCTACGAGCAGTACTTC. Translation: CASSQEVVASSYEQYF.

This clone came up once. The V call is TRBV5-1, the J call TRBJ1-1; D might be TRBD1 (6 bases). Per germline, CDR1 SGHRS and CDR2 YFSETQ. The CDR3 length is 18 residues. Between the trimmed V and J ends, which lost 1 base and 4 bases, there was a span of 23 bases. CDR3 region: CASSLPTWGALSSTEAFF. The CDR3 region has the DNA TGCGCCAGCAGCTTGCCCACTTGGGGGGCGTTAAGTAGCACTGAAGCTTTCTTT.

This chain uses TRBV6-5 with TRBJ2-7; D call uncertain. V shed 5 bases and J shed 0 bases, with 11 bases lying between them. The CDR3 sequence is 14 residues long. From germline, CDR1 is MNHEY and CDR2 SVGAGI. DNA of the CDR3: TGTGCCAGCAGTGCGACGGTGAGCTCCTACGAGCAGTACTTC. Translated, it gives CASSATVSSYEQYF.

This rearrangement joins TRBV10-2 to TRBJ1-1; TRBD1 matches 8 bases. V shed 6 bases, J shed 4 bases, and the junction held 7 bases outside the gene matches. The CDR3 length is 14 residues. Germline V lookup: CDR1 WSHSY, CDR2 SAAADI. The DNA for the CDR3 is TGCGCCAGCAGGGGACAGGTAGTCGGCACTGAAGCTTTCTTT. It is translated as CASRGQVVGTEAFF.

The J gene is TRBJ2-3, the V gene TRBV9; 12 positions agree with TRBD2. The ends lost 4 bases at V and 2 bases at J; junction bases unmatched: 5. The germline CDR1 and CDR2 sequences are SGDLS and YYNGEE. The CDR3 covers 16 residues. CDR3 sequence (DNA): TGTGCCAGCAGCACAGGGACTAGCGGGTACACAGATACGCAGTATTTT. It is translated as CASSTGTSGYTDTQYF.

The chain is built from TRBV10-3 and TRBJ2-3; D unresolved. Trimming removed 2 bases from V and 7 bases from J, with 10 bases in between. CDR3 size: 13 residues. Germline V lookup: CDR1 ENHRY, CDR2 SYGVKD. CDR3 residues: CAISEALTHTQYF. In nucleotides, the CDR3 is TGTGCCATCAGTGAGGCCCTGACGCATACGCAGTATTTT.

CDR3 protein: CASSITLSGANVLTF. The CDR3 coding sequence is TGTGCCAGTAGTATTACCCTCTCTGGGGCCAACGTCCTGACTTTC. The V and J genes are TRBV19 and TRBJ2-6, with D unresolved. The V gene lost 3 bases and the J gene lost 0 bases, with 6 bases spanning the gap. The CDR3 has 15 residues. Germline V CDR1 and CDR2: LNHDA, SQIVND (reference sequence). The whole variable domain, filled in from reference TRBV19 and TRBJ2-6, reads DGGITQSPKYLFRKEGQNVTLSCEQNLNHDAMYWYRQDPGQGLRLIYYSQIVNDFQKGDIAEGYSVSREKKESFPLTVTSAQKNPTAFYLCASSITLSGANVLTFGAGSRLTVL.

Regarding this clone: The sample holds other DNA sequences that translate to the same CDR3. The V call is TRBV6-1, the J call TRBJ2-7; D remains unclear. Per germline, CDR1 MNHNS and CDR2 SASEGT. The CDR3 is made up of 10 amino acids. With 2 bases removed from V and 7 bases from J, the gap between germline ends came to 3 bases. The CDR3 DNA reads TGTGCCAGCAGTGAATGGGAGCAGTACTTC. It specifies CASSEWEQYF.

This clone has a single count. The CDR3 DNA is TGCGCCAGCAGCATCCCACAGGGGGCGAACGGTCAGCCCCAGCATTTT. Protein sequence: CASSIPQGANGQPQHF. The rearrangement uses TRBV5-1 and TRBJ1-5; 9 bases are shared with TRBD1. Looked up from germline, CDR1 is SGHRS and CDR2 is YFSETQ. The CDR3 covers 16 residues. Germline trimming cut 4 bases from V and 6 bases from J; bases unmatched to any gene: 11.

The chain carries TRBV7-2 and TRBJ1-1; D remains unclear. Per the germline V gene, CDR1 is SGHTA and CDR2 is FQGNSA. This CDR3 is built from 12 residues. Trimming left V 2 bases short and J 10 bases short, with 11 bases between. CDR3 protein: CASSLPGRGAFF. As DNA, the CDR3 is TGTGCCAGCAGCTTACCCGGACGCGGAGCTTTCTTT.

V and J are TRBV7-9 and TRBJ2-3; tentative D call: TRBD2 (5 bases). The CDR3 extends over 18 amino acids. From germline, CDR1 is SEHNR and CDR2 FQNEAQ (reference sequence). Between the trimmed V and J ends, which lost 4 bases and 2 bases, there was a span of 22 bases. CDR3 sequence (DNA): TGTGCCAGCAGCTCAAAAATAGCGTCACCAACATACACAGATACGCAGTATTTT. Its translation: CASSSKIASPTYTDTQYF.

The rearrangement links TRBV28 to TRBJ1-4; 9 bases fit TRBD1. V lost 6 bases, J lost 7 bases, and 9 bases stayed unmatched. The CDR3 consists of 15 residues. The germline gives CDR1 MDHEN, CDR2 SYDVKM. In nucleotides, the CDR3 is TGTGCCAGCAGGCCCACAGGGGGCGGTCGTGAAAAACTGTTTTTT. Its protein product is CASRPTGGGREKLFF.

This clone was recorded only once. A read error may account for a junction end that differs from germline. The chain combines TRBV7-7 with TRBJ2-1; TRBD2 might be the D (5 bases). The CDR3 loop spans 16 amino acids. CDR1 is SSHAT, CDR2 FNYEAQ, per germline (reference sequence). In DNA, the CDR3 is TGTGCTAGCAGCCCGTATGGGGTGGGAGAGGACAATGAGCAGTTCTTC. It yields the protein CASSPYGVGEDNEQFF.

This sequence joins TRBV19 and TRBJ1-5; D is unclear. Germline V lookup: CDR1 LNHDA, CDR2 SQIVND (reference sequence). V lost 8 bases to trimming and J lost 3 bases, with 11 bases between them. The length of the CDR3 is 13 residues. CDR3 in DNA: TGTGCCAGTCGAGACATCGCCAATCAGCCCCAGCATTTT. This gives the protein CASRDIANQPQHF. Using reference TRBV19 and TRBJ1-5 for the parts outside the CDR3, the full variable domain is DGGITQSPKYLFRKEGQNVTLSCEQNLNHDAMYWYRQDPGQGLRLIYYSQIVNDFQKGDIAEGYSVSREKKESFPLTVTSAQKNPTAFYLCASRDIANQPQHFGDGTRLSIL.